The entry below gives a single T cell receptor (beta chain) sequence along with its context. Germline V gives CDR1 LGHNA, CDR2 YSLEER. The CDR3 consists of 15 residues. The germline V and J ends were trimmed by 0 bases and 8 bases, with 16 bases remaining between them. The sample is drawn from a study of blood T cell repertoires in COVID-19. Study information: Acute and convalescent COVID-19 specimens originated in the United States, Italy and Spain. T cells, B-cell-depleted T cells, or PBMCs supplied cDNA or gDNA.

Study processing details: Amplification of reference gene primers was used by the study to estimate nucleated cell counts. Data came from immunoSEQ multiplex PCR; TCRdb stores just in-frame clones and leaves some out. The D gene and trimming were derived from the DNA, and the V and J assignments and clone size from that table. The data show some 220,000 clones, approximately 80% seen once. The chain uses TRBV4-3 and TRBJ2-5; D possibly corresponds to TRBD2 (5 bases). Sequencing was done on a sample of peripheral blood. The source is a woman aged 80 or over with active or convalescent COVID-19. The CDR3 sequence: CASSQDSLVRGTQYF. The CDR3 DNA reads TGCGCCAGCAGCCAAGACTCCCTTGTCCGGGGAACCCAGTACTTC.